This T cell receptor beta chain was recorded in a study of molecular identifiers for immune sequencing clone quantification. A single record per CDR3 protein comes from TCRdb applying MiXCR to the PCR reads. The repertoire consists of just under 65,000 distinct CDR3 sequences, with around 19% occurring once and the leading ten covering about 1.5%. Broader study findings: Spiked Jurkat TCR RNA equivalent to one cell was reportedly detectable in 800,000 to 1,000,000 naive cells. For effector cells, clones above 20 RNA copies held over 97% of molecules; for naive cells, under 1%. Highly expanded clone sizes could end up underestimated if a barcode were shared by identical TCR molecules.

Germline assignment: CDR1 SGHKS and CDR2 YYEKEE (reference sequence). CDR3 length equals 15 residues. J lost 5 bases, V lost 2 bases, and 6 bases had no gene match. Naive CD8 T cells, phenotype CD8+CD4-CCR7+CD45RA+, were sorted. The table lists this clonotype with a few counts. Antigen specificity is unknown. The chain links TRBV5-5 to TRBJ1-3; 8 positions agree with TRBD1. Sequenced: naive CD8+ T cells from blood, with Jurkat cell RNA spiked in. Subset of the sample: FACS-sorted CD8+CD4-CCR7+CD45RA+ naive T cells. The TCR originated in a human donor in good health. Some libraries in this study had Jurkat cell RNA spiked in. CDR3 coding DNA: TGTGCCAGCAGCTTCGGACAGGGTTCTAGAAACACCATATATTTT. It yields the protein CASSFGQGSRNTIYF.